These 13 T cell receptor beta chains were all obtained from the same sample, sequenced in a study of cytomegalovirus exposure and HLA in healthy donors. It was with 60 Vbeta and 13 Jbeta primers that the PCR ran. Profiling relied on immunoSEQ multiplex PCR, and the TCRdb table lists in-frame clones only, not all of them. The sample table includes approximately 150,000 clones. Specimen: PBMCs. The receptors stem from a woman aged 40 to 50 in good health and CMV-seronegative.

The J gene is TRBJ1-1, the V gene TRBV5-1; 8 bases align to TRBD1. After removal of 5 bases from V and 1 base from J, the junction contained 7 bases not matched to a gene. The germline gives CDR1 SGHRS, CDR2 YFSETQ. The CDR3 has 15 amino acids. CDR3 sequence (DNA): TGCGCCAGCAGGGCTGTCGACAGGGGGAACACTGAAGCTTTCTTT. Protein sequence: CASRAVDRGNTEAFF.

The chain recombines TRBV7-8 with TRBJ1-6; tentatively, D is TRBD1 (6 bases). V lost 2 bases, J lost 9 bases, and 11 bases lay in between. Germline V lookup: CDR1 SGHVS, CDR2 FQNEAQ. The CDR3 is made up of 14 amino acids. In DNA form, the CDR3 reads TGTGCCAGCAGCTTAATCAGGGGTAGTTCACCCCTCCACTTT. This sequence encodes CASSLIRGSSPLHF.

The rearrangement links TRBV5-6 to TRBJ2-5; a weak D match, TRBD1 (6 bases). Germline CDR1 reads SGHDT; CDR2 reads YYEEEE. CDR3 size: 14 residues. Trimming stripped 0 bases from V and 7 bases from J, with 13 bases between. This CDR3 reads CASSLAGTGRTQYF. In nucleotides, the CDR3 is TGTGCCAGCAGCTTGGCCGGAACAGGGCGGACCCAGTACTTC.

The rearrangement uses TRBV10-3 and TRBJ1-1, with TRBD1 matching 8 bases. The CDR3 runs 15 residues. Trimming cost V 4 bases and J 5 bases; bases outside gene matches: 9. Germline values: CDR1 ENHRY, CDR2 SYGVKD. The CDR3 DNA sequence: TGTGCCATCAGTGGGACAGGGAGGATCGGAACTGAAGCTTTCTTT. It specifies CAISGTGRIGTEAFF.

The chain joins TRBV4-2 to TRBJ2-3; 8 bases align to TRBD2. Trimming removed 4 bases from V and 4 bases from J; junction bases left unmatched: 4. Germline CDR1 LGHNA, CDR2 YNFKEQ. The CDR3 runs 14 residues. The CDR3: CASSLAGYADTQYF. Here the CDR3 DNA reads TGTGCCAGCAGCCTAGCGGGGTATGCAGATACGCAGTATTTT.

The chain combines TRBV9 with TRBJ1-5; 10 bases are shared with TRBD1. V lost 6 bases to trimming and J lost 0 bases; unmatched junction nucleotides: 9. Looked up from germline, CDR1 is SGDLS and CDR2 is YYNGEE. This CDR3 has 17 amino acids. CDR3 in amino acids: CASIKAGTGDSNQPQHF. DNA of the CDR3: TGTGCCAGCATCAAAGCCGGGACAGGGGATAGCAATCAGCCCCAGCATTTT.

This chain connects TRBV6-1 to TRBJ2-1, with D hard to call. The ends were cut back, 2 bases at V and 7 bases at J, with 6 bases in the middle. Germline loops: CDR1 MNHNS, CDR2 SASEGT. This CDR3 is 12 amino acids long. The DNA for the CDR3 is TGTGCCAGCAGTGAAACCGGGAATGAGCAGTTCTTC. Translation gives CASSETGNEQFF.

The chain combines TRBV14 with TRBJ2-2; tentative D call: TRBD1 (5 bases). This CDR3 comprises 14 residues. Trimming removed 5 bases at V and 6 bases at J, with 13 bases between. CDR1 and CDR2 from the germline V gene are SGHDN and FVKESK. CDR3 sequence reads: CASSFRVEAGELFF. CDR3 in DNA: TGTGCCAGCAGCTTCAGGGTTGAGGCCGGGGAGCTGTTTTTT.

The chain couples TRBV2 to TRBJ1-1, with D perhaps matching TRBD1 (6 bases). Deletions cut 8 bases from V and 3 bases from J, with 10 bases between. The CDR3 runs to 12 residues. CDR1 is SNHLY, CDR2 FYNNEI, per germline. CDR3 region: CASGGHHTEAFF. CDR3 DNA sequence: TGTGCCAGCGGGGGACACCACACTGAAGCTTTCTTT.

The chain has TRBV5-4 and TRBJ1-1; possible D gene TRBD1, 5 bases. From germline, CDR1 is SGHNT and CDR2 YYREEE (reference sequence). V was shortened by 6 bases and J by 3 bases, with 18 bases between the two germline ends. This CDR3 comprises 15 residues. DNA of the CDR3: TGTGCCAGCAACGCGGGGCGGGGTGGTTACACTGAAGCTTTCTTT. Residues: CASNAGRGGYTEAFF.

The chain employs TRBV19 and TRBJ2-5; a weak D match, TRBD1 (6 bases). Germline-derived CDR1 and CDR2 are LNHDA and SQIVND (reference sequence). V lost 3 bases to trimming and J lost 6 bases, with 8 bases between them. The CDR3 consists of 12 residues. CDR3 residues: CASSIRGQTQYF. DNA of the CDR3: TGTGCCAGTAGTATCAGGGGACAGACCCAGTACTTC.

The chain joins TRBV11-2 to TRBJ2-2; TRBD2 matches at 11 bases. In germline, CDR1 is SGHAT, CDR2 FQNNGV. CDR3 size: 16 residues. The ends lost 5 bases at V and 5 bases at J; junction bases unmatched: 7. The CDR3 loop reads CASSLSGGARTGELFF. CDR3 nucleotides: TGTGCCAGCAGCCTTAGCGGGGGGGCCCGAACCGGGGAGCTGTTTTTT. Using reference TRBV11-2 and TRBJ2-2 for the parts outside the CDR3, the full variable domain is EAGVAQSPRYKIIEKRQSVAFWCNPISGHATLYWYQQILGQGPKLLIQFQNNGVVDDSQLPKDRFSAERLKGVDSTLKIQPAKLEDSAVYLCASSLSGGARTGELFFGEGSRLTVL.

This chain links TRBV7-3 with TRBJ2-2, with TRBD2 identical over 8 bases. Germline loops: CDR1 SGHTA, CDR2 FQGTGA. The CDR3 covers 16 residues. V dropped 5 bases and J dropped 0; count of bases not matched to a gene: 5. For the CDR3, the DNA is TGTGCCAGCAGCCTCGGACTAGCTGCGAACACCGGGGAGCTGTTTTTT. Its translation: CASSLGLAANTGELFF.